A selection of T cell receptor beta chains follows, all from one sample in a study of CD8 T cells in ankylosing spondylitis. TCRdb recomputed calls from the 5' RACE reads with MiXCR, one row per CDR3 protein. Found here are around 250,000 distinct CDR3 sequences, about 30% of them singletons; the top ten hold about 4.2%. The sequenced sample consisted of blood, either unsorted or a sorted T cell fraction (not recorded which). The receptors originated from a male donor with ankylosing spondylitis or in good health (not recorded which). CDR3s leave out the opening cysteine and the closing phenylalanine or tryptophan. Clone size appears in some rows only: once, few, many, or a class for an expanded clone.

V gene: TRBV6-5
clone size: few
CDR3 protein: ASKPVESEAF

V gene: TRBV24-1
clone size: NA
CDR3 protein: ATSDLSRGADTDTQY

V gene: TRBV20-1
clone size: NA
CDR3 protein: SAGLAGAVGTQY

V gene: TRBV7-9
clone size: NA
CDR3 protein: ASSPGTSGLTDTQY

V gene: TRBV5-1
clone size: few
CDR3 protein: ASSTYPGTGELF

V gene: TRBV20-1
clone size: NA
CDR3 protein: SATGQGANEQY

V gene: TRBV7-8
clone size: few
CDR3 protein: ASSFYDRGGYGYT

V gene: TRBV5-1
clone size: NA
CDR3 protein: ASSLGLTGADSPLH

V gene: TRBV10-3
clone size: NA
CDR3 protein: AISETSAGEETQY

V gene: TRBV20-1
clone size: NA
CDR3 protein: SARGGGTRYEQY

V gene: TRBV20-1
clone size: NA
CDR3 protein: SARDLVFNTGELF

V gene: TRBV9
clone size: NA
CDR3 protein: ASSPDIRPSYEQY

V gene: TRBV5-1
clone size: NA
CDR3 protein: ASSPLAGEGKNIQY

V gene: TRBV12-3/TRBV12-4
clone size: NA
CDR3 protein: ASSFRQADTQY

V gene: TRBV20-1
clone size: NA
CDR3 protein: SAEEGLAYSYNEQF

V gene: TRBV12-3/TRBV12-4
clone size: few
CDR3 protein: ASRGTGTNIQY

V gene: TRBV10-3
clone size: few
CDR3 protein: AISGRNEQF

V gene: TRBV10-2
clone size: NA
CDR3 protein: ASSVAGGMNEQY

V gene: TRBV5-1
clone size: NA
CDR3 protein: ASSLNTGRYNEQF

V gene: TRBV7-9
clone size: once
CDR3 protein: ASSSDRGRTNEKLF

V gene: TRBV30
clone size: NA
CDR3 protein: AWSAGGTDTQY

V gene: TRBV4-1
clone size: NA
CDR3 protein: ASSQVGAGGKNIQY

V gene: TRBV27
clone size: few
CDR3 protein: ASSPPGRKNEQF

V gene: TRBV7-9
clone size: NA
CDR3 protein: AQGGNTIY